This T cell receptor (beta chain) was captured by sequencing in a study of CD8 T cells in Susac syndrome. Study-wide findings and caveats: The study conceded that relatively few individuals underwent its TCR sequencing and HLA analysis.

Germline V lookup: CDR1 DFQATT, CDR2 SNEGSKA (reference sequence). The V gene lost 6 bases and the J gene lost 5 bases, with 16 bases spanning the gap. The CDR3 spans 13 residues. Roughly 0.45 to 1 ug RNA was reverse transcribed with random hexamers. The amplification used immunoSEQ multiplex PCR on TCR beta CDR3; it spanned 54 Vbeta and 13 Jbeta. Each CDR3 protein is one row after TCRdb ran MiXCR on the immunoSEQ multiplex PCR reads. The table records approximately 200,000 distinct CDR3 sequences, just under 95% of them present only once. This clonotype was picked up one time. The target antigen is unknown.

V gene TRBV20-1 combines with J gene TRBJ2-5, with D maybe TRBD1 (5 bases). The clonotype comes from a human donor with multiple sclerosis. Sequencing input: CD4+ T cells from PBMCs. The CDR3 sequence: CSAVLRVMETQYF. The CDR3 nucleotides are TGCAGTGCGGTACTCAGGGTAATGGAGACCCAGTACTTC.